This T cell receptor (beta chain) is from a study of brain T cells in children with intractable seizures. Time point given: blood from clinic visit 5 months post-surgery; TSC patient then seizure free. CDR3 length equals 12 residues. The V gene lost 4 bases and the J gene lost 3 bases, with 3 bases spanning the gap. Germline lookup yields CDR1 KGHDR and CDR2 SFDVKD. Only in-frame clones appear in the TCRdb table, and some are missing; sequencing was by immunoSEQ multiplex PCR. The sample holds 300,000 to 400,000 clones, 93% seen once. Sequencing used peripheral blood, obtained roughly 5 months after surgery. This sequence was found in a boy in the first two years of life with tuberous sclerosis and intractable seizures. The chain employs TRBV24-1 and TRBJ2-1; D not resolved. The CDR3 protein is CATSDNYNEQFF. The CDR3, as DNA: TGTGCCACCAGTGACAACTACAATGAGCAGTTCTTC.